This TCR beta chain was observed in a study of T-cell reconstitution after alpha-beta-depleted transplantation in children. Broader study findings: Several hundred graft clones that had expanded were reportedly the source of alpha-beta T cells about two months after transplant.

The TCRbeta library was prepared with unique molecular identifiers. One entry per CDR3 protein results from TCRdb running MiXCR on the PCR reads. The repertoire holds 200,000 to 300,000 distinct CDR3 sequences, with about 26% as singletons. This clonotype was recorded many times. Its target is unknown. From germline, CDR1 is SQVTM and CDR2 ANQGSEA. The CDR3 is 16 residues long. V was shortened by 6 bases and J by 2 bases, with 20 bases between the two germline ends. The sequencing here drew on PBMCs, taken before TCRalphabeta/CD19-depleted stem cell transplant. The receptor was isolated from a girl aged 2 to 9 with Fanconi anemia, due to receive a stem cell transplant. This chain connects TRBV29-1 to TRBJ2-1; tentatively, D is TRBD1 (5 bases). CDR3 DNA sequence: TGCAGCGTCCACCCCCGTCGGGCGGACACCTACAATGAGCAGTTCTTC. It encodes CSVHPRRADTYNEQFF.